The clone carrying this TCR beta chain was seen repeatedly, ten times or more. Template material for amplifying TCR beta CDR3 regions consisted of RNA transcripts. The HTBI set primed first-round TCR CDR3 RT-PCR. TCRdb used MiXCR to reprocess the multiplex PCR reads, holding one entry per CDR3 protein. Of approximately 380,000 distinct CDR3 sequences listed, about 14% were seen once; the top ten hold 25% to 30%. The entry originates in a study of T cells in Graves' hyperthyroidism and ophthalmopathy. Specimen: blood. This receptor was identified in a man in his fifties with Graves' ophthalmopathy.

The CDR3 region is CASSYSQVNTEAFF. The CDR3 DNA sequence: TGTGCCAGCAGTTACTCTCAGGTGAACACTGAAGCTTTCTTT. This chain uses TRBV6-6 with TRBJ1-1; no firm D call. The V gene lost 0 bases and the J gene lost 0 bases, with 5 bases spanning the gap. Germline CDR1 is MNHNY and CDR2 is SVGAGI (reference sequence). This CDR3 has 14 residues.